This T cell receptor beta chain was found in a study of shared clonotypes between healthy human individuals. Study-wide results and caveats: The genetic and exposure-history diversity represented was limited by few donors.

The germline gives CDR1 MDHEN, CDR2 SYDVKM. V lost 4 bases and J lost 1, with 13 bases in between. The CDR3 runs to 15 residues. A word on this clone: What it binds is not known.

Generated by immunoSEQ multiplex PCR, the TCRdb table keeps only in-frame clones and is missing some. Among about 470,000 clones, roughly 80% were seen once, and the ten largest hold approximately 13%. All donors were healthy HIV-negative adults lacking recent acute infections or vaccinations. This receptor was identified in a woman aged 35 to 49 in good health. Some clones in this sample may be carry-over from other donors' samples. The rearrangement joins TRBV28 to TRBJ1-2; possible D gene TRBD1, 5 bases. The sample comprised PBMCs. CDR3 DNA: TGTGCCAGCAGTTATAGGGGACTGATTAACTATGGCTACACCTTC. This translates into CASSYRGLINYGYTF.